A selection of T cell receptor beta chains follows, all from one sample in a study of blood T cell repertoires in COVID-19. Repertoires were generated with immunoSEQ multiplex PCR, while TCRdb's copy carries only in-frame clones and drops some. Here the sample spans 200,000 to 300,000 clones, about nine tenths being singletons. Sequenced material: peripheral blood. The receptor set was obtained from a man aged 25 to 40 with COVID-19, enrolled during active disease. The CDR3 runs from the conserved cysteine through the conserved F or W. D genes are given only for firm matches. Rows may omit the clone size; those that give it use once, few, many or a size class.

CDR3nt: TGCGCCAGCAGCCCGGACAGTAGCTCCTACGAGCAGTACTTC; CDR3aa: CASSPDSSSYEQYF; abundance: NA; j_gene: TRBJ2-7; v_gene: TRBV5-1; d_gene: NA
CDR3nt: TGTGCTAGTGGTTTGGCAAACCGGGGGGCCGTGTACGAGCAGTACTTC; CDR3aa: CASGLANRGAVYEQYF; abundance: NA; j_gene: TRBJ2-7; v_gene: TRBV12-5; d_gene: NA
CDR3nt: TGTGCCAGCAGCCAAGATCGTAGGACATCGGGGACCCAGTACTTC; CDR3aa: CASSQDRRTSGTQYF; abundance: NA; j_gene: TRBJ2-5; v_gene: TRBV3-1/TRBV3-2; d_gene: NA
CDR3nt: TGTGCCATCAGTAGCGGGGGGGCCCCGGGATACGAGCAGTACTTC; CDR3aa: CAISSGGAPGYEQYF; abundance: NA; j_gene: TRBJ2-7; v_gene: TRBV10-3; d_gene: TRBD2
CDR3nt: TGTGCCAGTAGTCCTCCCACAGGGTCCGGGGAGCTGTTTTTT; CDR3aa: CASSPPTGSGELFF; abundance: NA; j_gene: TRBJ2-2; v_gene: TRBV19; d_gene: NA
CDR3nt: TGTGCCAGCAGTGAACTCCAGGGGAACACTGAAGCTTTCTTT; CDR3aa: CASSELQGNTEAFF; abundance: NA; j_gene: TRBJ1-1; v_gene: TRBV6-1; d_gene: NA
CDR3nt: TGTGCCAGCAGCCCAGACGGGGGCTATGGCTACACCTTC; CDR3aa: CASSPDGGYGYTF; abundance: once; j_gene: TRBJ1-2; v_gene: TRBV7-9; d_gene: NA
CDR3nt: TGTGCCAGCAGCCAAGAGCGGGGGGCCACCGGGGAGCTGTTTTTT; CDR3aa: CASSQERGATGELFF; abundance: NA; j_gene: TRBJ2-2; v_gene: TRBV4-2; d_gene: TRBD2
CDR3nt: TGTGCCAGCAGCCAACTGGGGGGAGGGCCCCAAGAGACCCAGTACTTC; CDR3aa: CASSQLGGGPQETQYF; abundance: once; j_gene: TRBJ2-5; v_gene: TRBV3-1/TRBV3-2; d_gene: TRBD2
CDR3nt: TGTGCCAGTAGTGAAGGGACAGACCCTAACTATGGCTACACCTTC; CDR3aa: CASSEGTDPNYGYTF; abundance: NA; j_gene: TRBJ1-2; v_gene: TRBV19; d_gene: TRBD1
CDR3nt: TGCGCCAGCAGCTTGGGGACTCAAGAGACCCAGTACTTC; CDR3aa: CASSLGTQETQYF; abundance: NA; j_gene: TRBJ2-5; v_gene: TRBV5-1; d_gene: NA
CDR3nt: TGTGCCAGCAGCCTTGGGACAGGGGGTAATCAGCCCCAGCATTTT; CDR3aa: CASSLGTGGNQPQHF; abundance: once; j_gene: TRBJ1-5; v_gene: TRBV11-2; d_gene: TRBD1
CDR3nt: TGTGCCAGCATCCGAGACAGGGCCGCTGAAGCTTTCTTT; CDR3aa: CASIRDRAAEAFF; abundance: NA; j_gene: TRBJ1-1; v_gene: TRBV6-5; d_gene: TRBD1
CDR3nt: TGTGCCAGCAGCTCCGTCACTGAAGCTTTCTTT; CDR3aa: CASSSVTEAFF; abundance: NA; j_gene: TRBJ1-1; v_gene: TRBV7-9; d_gene: NA
CDR3nt: TGCAGCGAACAGGGGGGCAATGAGCAGTTCTTC; CDR3aa: CSEQGGNEQFF; abundance: NA; j_gene: TRBJ2-1; v_gene: TRBV20-1; d_gene: TRBD1
CDR3nt: TGTGCCAGCAGCCTATCTCCAGGGCTGAACACTGAAGCTTTCTTT; CDR3aa: CASSLSPGLNTEAFF; abundance: once; j_gene: TRBJ1-1; v_gene: TRBV7-3; d_gene: NA
CDR3nt: TGTGCCAGCGCAAGGGGCAGGGGAAGGGACACTGAAGCTTTCTTT; CDR3aa: CASARGRGRDTEAFF; abundance: NA; j_gene: TRBJ1-1; v_gene: TRBV6-5; d_gene: NA
CDR3nt: TGTGCCAGCAGTTACGGCGACAGGGCGGGTGGAAACACCATATATTTT; CDR3aa: CASSYGDRAGGNTIYF; abundance: NA; j_gene: TRBJ1-3; v_gene: TRBV6-6; d_gene: TRBD1
CDR3nt: TGTGCCAGCAGTCGCCCCGGGACACCCTCCTACGAGCAGTACTTC; CDR3aa: CASSRPGTPSYEQYF; abundance: NA; j_gene: TRBJ2-7; v_gene: TRBV6-2/TRBV6-3; d_gene: NA
CDR3nt: TGTGCCAGCAGCTTCGACAGGGGGAAGAGTGGCTACACCTTC; CDR3aa: CASSFDRGKSGYTF; abundance: NA; j_gene: TRBJ1-2; v_gene: TRBV6-5; d_gene: TRBD1
CDR3nt: TGCGCCAGCAGCCAAGTTCGGGACAGCCTGAATCAGCCCCAGCATTTT; CDR3aa: CASSQVRDSLNQPQHF; abundance: NA; j_gene: TRBJ1-5; v_gene: TRBV4-1; d_gene: TRBD1
CDR3nt: TGCGCCAGCAGCTCCTGGACAGGGGGAACTGAAGCTTTCTTT; CDR3aa: CASSSWTGGTEAFF; abundance: NA; j_gene: TRBJ1-1; v_gene: TRBV5-1; d_gene: TRBD1
CDR3nt: TGTGCCAGCAGTCCACCCCCGACAGGGATAAGCACCGGGGAGCTGTTTTTT; CDR3aa: CASSPPPTGISTGELFF; abundance: NA; j_gene: TRBJ2-2; v_gene: TRBV6-6; d_gene: TRBD1
CDR3nt: TGTGCCAGTAGTATTACGACAGCCAACTATGGCTACACCTTC; CDR3aa: CASSITTANYGYTF; abundance: NA; j_gene: TRBJ1-2; v_gene: TRBV19; d_gene: NA
CDR3nt: TGTGCCAGCAGGACGACAGGGGGCAATGAGCAGTTCTTC; CDR3aa: CASRTTGGNEQFF; abundance: NA; j_gene: TRBJ2-1; v_gene: TRBV27; d_gene: TRBD1
CDR3nt: TGCAGCGTTGTTGAGAGCTCAGATACGCAGTATTTT; CDR3aa: CSVVESSDTQYF; abundance: NA; j_gene: TRBJ2-3; v_gene: TRBV29-1; d_gene: NA
CDR3nt: TGTGCCAGCAGCCCTACTAGCGGGGGCGGTAAGACCCAGTACTTC; CDR3aa: CASSPTSGGGKTQYF; abundance: NA; j_gene: TRBJ2-5; v_gene: TRBV27; d_gene: TRBD2
CDR3nt: TGTGCCAGTAGTCCCCTTCGACAGGGCAATCAGCCCCAGCATTTT; CDR3aa: CASSPLRQGNQPQHF; abundance: NA; j_gene: TRBJ1-5; v_gene: TRBV19; d_gene: NA
CDR3nt: TGCAGCGTTGAATCGGGTAGCGGGGGGCGCCATGAGCAGTTCTTC; CDR3aa: CSVESGSGGRHEQFF; abundance: NA; j_gene: TRBJ2-1; v_gene: TRBV29-1; d_gene: TRBD2
CDR3nt: TGTGCCACCAGTGATGGACTAGCCTCCTACAATGAGCAGTTCTTC; CDR3aa: CATSDGLASYNEQFF; abundance: NA; j_gene: TRBJ2-1; v_gene: TRBV24-1; d_gene: TRBD2
CDR3nt: TGTGCCAGCCCCAACCAAGGACAGGGGGCAGTGAACACTGAAGCTTTCTTT; CDR3aa: CASPNQGQGAVNTEAFF; abundance: once; j_gene: TRBJ1-1; v_gene: TRBV21-1; d_gene: NA